These T cell receptor beta chains were read from a single sample in a study of a mutant IDH1 vaccine in newly diagnosed glioma. No antigen has been identified for these receptors. Data came from immunoSEQ multiplex PCR; TCRdb stores just in-frame clones and leaves some out. There are some 60,000 clones in the sample; around 83% occur only once, and 3.5% to 4% lies in the top ten. This specimen consisted of PBMCs, obtained from a glioma patient whose treatment included an IDH1 peptide vaccine. Receptors originate from a man aged 25 to 45 with glioma. The CDR3 runs from the conserved cysteine through the conserved F or W. D genes are given only for firm matches. Only some rows state a clone size, as once, few, many or a class for expanded clones.

clone_size	v_call	d_call	j_call	cdr3_nt	cdr3_aa
NA	TRBV7-8	NA	TRBJ2-6	TGTGCCAGCAGCTTAGATCAGGGAAGCTCTGGGGCCAACGTCCTGACTTTC	CASSLDQGSSGANVLTF
NA	TRBV28	NA	TRBJ1-6	TGTGCCAGCAGTCGCCTAACAGCGATCTATAATTCACCCCTCCACTTT	CASSRLTAIYNSPLHF
NA	TRBV19	NA	TRBJ1-6	TGTGCCAGTAGTCCCCGAAGGACTGCTAACGGGGGTAATTCACCCCTCCACTTT	CASSPRRTANGGNSPLHF
NA	TRBV9	TRBD1	TRBJ2-7	TGTGCCAGCAGCGCAGATCCGGGACAGGGATACGAGCAGTACTTC	CASSADPGQGYEQYF
NA	TRBV7-8	NA	TRBJ2-7	TGTGCCAGCAGCTCAGCTATGAGACCCTACGAGCAGTACTTC	CASSSAMRPYEQYF
NA	TRBV28	NA	TRBJ1-4	TGTGCCAGCATCACCAGGGACGAGGAAAAACTGTTTTTT	CASITRDEEKLFF
NA	TRBV18	NA	TRBJ2-5	TGTGCCAGCTCACCAGGGATAGAGGAGACCCAGTACTTC	CASSPGIEETQYF
NA	TRBV18	NA	TRBJ1-3	TGTGCCAGCTCACCTTTCCGAGACACGTCTGGAAACACCATATATTTT	CASSPFRDTSGNTIYF
few	TRBV7-9	NA	TRBJ1-1	TGTGCCAGCAGCTTGTCCGCCGGCGCTGAAGCTTTCTTT	CASSLSAGAEAFF
NA	TRBV20-1	NA	TRBJ1-1	TGCAGCGCACTTGACACTGAAGCTTTCTTT	CSALDTEAFF
NA	TRBV6-6	NA	TRBJ1-1	TGTGCCAGCAGTTCACCGGGGCGGATGAACACTGAAGCTTTCTTT	CASSSPGRMNTEAFF
NA	TRBV2	NA	TRBJ1-5	TGTGCCAGCAGTTCAGGGGTGCTCAATCAGCCCCAGCATTTT	CASSSGVLNQPQHF
NA	TRBV5-4	NA	TRBJ2-1	TGTGCCAGCAGCTCAGCATCGGACAGATACAATGAGCAGTTCTTC	CASSSASDRYNEQFF
NA	TRBV5-1	NA	TRBJ2-1	TGCGCCAGCAGCTCGGACCGACCCAATGAGCAGTTCTTC	CASSSDRPNEQFF
once	TRBV4-1	TRBD1	TRBJ2-7	TGCGCCAGCAGTTCCGGGACAGGGAGCTCCTACGAGCAGTACTTC	CASSSGTGSSYEQYF
NA	TRBV5-5	NA	TRBJ1-5	TGTGCCAGCAGCCTCTTATTAGTGGATCAGCCCCAGCATTTT	CASSLLLVDQPQHF